These T cell receptor beta chains were read from a single sample in a study of OX40 agonist ivuxolimab in advanced cancers. Only in-frame clones appear in the TCRdb table, and some are missing; sequencing was by immunoSEQ multiplex PCR. The sample records 80,000 or so clones, 90% being singletons. The material sequenced was CD4+ or CD8+ T cells sorted from blood, taken in a trial of the OX40 agonist ivuxolimab. These receptors came from an adult with an advanced solid tumor such as melanoma, head and neck, liver or kidney cancer. Each CDR3 is given with its conserved first and last residue. The D gene is left open where the match is weak. Clone size appears in some rows only: once, few, many, or a class for an expanded clone.

cdr3_aa cdr3_nt clone_size v_call d_call j_call
CASSSGQVEQYF TGTGCCAGCAGTTCCGGACAGGTCGAGCAGTACTTC once TRBV28 TRBD1 TRBJ2-7
CASSLWTGDVETQYF TGTGCCAGCAGCTTATGGACAGGGGATGTGGAGACCCAGTACTTC NA TRBV7-9 TRBD1 TRBJ2-5
CASSLGGGGAYEQYF TGTGCCAGCAGCTTGGGGGGCGGGGGCGCCTACGAGCAGTACTTC NA TRBV5-4 NA TRBJ2-7
CASSYGDRDTGELFF TGTGCCAGCAGTTACGGAGACAGGGACACCGGGGAGCTGTTTTTT NA TRBV6-5 TRBD1 TRBJ2-2
CASSHPPLPGSSSYEQYF TGCGCCAGCAGTCACCCACCATTGCCCGGGTCGAGCTCCTACGAGCAGTACTTC NA TRBV23-1 NA TRBJ2-7
CASSQDASRDTQYF TGTGCCAGCAGCCAAGATGCCAGCAGGGATACGCAGTATTTT NA TRBV4-2 NA TRBJ2-3
CSVNPPGLAGYEQYF TGCAGCGTTAATCCTCCGGGACTAGCGGGCTACGAGCAGTACTTC NA TRBV29-1 TRBD2 TRBJ2-7
CAISAGENYGYTF TGTGCCATCAGTGCAGGGGAAAACTATGGCTACACCTTC NA TRBV10-3 NA TRBJ1-2
CASSFGGAPEQYF TGTGCCAGCAGTTTCGGGGGGGCGCCCGAGCAGTACTTC NA TRBV27 TRBD2 TRBJ2-7
CAISAALPGTGIDEQYF TGTGCCATCAGTGCGGCCCTACCCGGGACAGGGATAGACGAGCAGTACTTC NA TRBV10-3 TRBD1 TRBJ2-7
CSVENGPDF TGCAGCGTTGAAAATGGCCCCGACTTC NA TRBV29-1 NA TRBJ2-5
CASQNRSRGSYEQYF TGCGCCAGCCAAAATAGGAGCAGGGGCTCCTACGAGCAGTACTTC NA TRBV23-1 NA TRBJ2-7
CASSRGQTTSPLHF TGTGCCAGCAGCCGAGGACAGACAACCTCACCCCTCCACTTT few TRBV5-6 NA TRBJ1-6
CASGPYDREYEQYF TGTGCCAGTGGCCCCTACGACAGGGAGTACGAGCAGTACTTC NA TRBV19 TRBD1 TRBJ2-7
CASSYSTRTGELFF TGTGCCAGCAGTTACTCGACCCGGACCGGGGAGCTGTTTTTT NA TRBV6-5 NA TRBJ2-2
CASSFGTGVGNTIYF TGTGCCAGCAGTTTTGGGACAGGGGTTGGAAACACCATATATTTT NA TRBV6-6 TRBD1 TRBJ1-3
CATERERRTDTQYF TGTGCCACCGAGCGGGAGAGGAGAACAGATACGCAGTATTTT NA TRBV10-3 TRBD2 TRBJ2-3
CATQTGESYGYTF TGTGCCACCCAGACAGGGGAGTCCTATGGCTACACCTTC NA TRBV10-3 TRBD1 TRBJ1-2
CASNLRTGRVDGYTF TGTGCCAGCAACCTACGGACAGGTCGGGTGGATGGCTACACCTTC NA TRBV5-8 TRBD1 TRBJ1-2
CASSPTGLVSDTQYF TGTGCCAGTAGTCCCACGGGACTAGTCTCAGATACGCAGTATTTT NA TRBV19 TRBD2 TRBJ2-3
CAISGSTGGNTEAFF TGTGCCATCAGTGGATCGACAGGGGGCAACACTGAAGCTTTCTTT NA TRBV10-3 TRBD1 TRBJ1-1
CASSPGRDTEAFF TGTGCCAGCAGCCCAGGTCGAGACACTGAAGCTTTCTTT NA TRBV11-2 NA TRBJ1-1
CASETGVEPYEQYF TGTGCCAGCGAGACAGGGGTGGAACCCTACGAGCAGTACTTC NA TRBV28 TRBD1 TRBJ2-7
CASSYSGYTTDTQYF TGTGCCAGCAGTTACTCGGGGTATACCACAGATACGCAGTATTTT few TRBV6-5 NA TRBJ2-3
CATSPPDNYGYTF TGTGCCACCAGCCCTCCTGATAACTATGGCTACACCTTC NA TRBV5-4 NA TRBJ1-2
CASSFYTGELFF TGTGCCAGCAGCTTCTACACCGGGGAGCTGTTTTTT NA TRBV5-5 NA TRBJ2-2
CASSFYKQGYYTGELFF TGTGCCAGCAGTTTTTATAAACAGGGATATTACACCGGGGAGCTGTTTTTT NA TRBV27 NA TRBJ2-2
CASSPLPTGTGANVLTF TGTGCCAGCAGCCCCCTCCCGACAGGGACTGGGGCCAACGTCCTGACTTTC once TRBV11-2 TRBD1 TRBJ2-6
CASSPRRGDTGELFF TGTGCCAGCAGCCCTCGCAGAGGGGACACCGGGGAGCTGTTTTTT NA TRBV9 NA TRBJ2-2
CASSSPDLISYEQYF TGTGCCAGCAGCTCACCCGACCTAATATCCTACGAGCAGTACTTC NA TRBV7-9 NA TRBJ2-7
CASTQRGDADTQYF TGCGCCAGCACCCAGCGGGGGGACGCGGATACGCAGTATTTT NA TRBV5-1 TRBD2 TRBJ2-3
CASSFSGGRTDTQYF TGTGCCAGCAGCTTCAGCGGGGGCCGCACAGATACGCAGTATTTT NA TRBV7-3 TRBD2 TRBJ2-3
CASSLSDRIGGYTF TGTGCCAGCAGTTTATCGGACAGAATTGGAGGCTACACCTTC NA TRBV28 NA TRBJ1-2
CASSLEWGSGRGYTF TGCGCCAGCAGCTTGGAATGGGGCTCGGGACGAGGCTACACCTTC NA TRBV5-1 NA TRBJ1-2
CASSLMAGAALEQYF TGTGCCAGCAGCTTAATGGCGGGGGCCGCCCTCGAGCAGTACTTC NA TRBV7-9 NA TRBJ2-7
CASSLAGQSNEKLFF TGTGCCAGCAGTCTCGCGGGACAATCTAATGAAAAACTGTTTTTT NA TRBV28 NA TRBJ1-4
CATSRDRLFTDTQYF TGTGCCACCAGCAGAGATCGGCTTTTCACAGATACGCAGTATTTT NA TRBV15 NA TRBJ2-3
CASSVYAGTGANVLTF TGTGCCAGCAGCGTATACGCAGGGACCGGGGCCAACGTCCTGACTTTC NA TRBV9 NA TRBJ2-6
CASRILGTGDEKLFF TGTGCCAGCAGGATCCTGGGGACAGGGGACGAAAAACTGTTTTTT few TRBV6-1 TRBD1 TRBJ1-4
CASSRAGPTYNEQFF TGTGCCAGCAGCCGAGCGGGGCCGACCTACAATGAGCAGTTCTTC NA TRBV7-2 TRBD2 TRBJ2-1
CASSLGENEAFF TGTGCCAGCAGCTTAGGAGAGAATGAAGCTTTCTTT few TRBV7-9 NA TRBJ1-1
CASSLGLAGVLEQFF TGTGCCAGCAGCTTAGGGCTAGCGGGAGTTCTTGAGCAGTTCTTC NA TRBV7-2 TRBD2 TRBJ2-1
CASTGRGTSDGELFF TGTGCCAGCACCGGAAGGGGGACCTCGGACGGGGAGCTGTTTTTT NA TRBV28 NA TRBJ2-2
CASSQTTTDTDTQYF TGTGCCAGCAGCCAAACCACTACCGACACAGATACGCAGTATTTT NA TRBV4-2 NA TRBJ2-3
CASSPAGVSLGTEAFF TGTGCCAGCAGCCCGGCGGGGGTCTCTTTAGGAACTGAAGCTTTCTTT NA TRBV7-2 NA TRBJ1-1
CASSSTGRETQYF TGTGCCAGCAGCTCTACAGGGAGAGAGACCCAGTACTTC NA TRBV5-6 NA TRBJ2-5
CASSLGLHWNTEAFF TGTGCCAGCAGTTTAGGACTCCATTGGAACACTGAAGCTTTCTTT once TRBV11-3 NA TRBJ1-1